This T cell receptor (beta chain) was obtained from a study of cytomegalovirus exposure and HLA in healthy donors. Findings and caveats of the study: When the data were analyzed later, several of the most significant clusters appeared to be linked to common viral pathogens. What TCR beta sequences reportedly achieved was accurate prediction of HLA-A and HLA-B alleles in most subjects.

Concerning this clone itself: Its target is not known.

The V and J ends lost 9 bases and 0 bases, in that order; junction bases with no gene match: 12. The CDR3 consists of 18 residues. The V gene's germline CDR1 is SNHLY and CDR2 FYNNEI. It was with 60 Vbeta and 13 Jbeta primers that the PCR ran. TCRdb's table, derived via immunoSEQ multiplex PCR, lists solely in-frame clones and lacks some. The table shows tens of thousands of clones, with around three quarters occurring only once. Healthy bone marrow donors made up the donor group. V gene TRBV2 combines with J gene TRBJ2-5; 14 bases align to TRBD2. This clonotype originated in a male donor in good health and CMV-seronegative. Input material: PBMCs. This CDR3 is CASLGLAGEFTYQETQYF. The CDR3 DNA follows: TGTGCCAGTCTGGGACTAGCGGGGGAGTTTACGTACCAAGAGACCCAGTACTTC.